This T cell receptor (beta chain) emerged from a study of blood T cell repertoires in COVID-19. Study at large: Samples taken during acute and convalescent COVID-19 were collected in the United States, Italy and Spain.

Clones were sequenced by immunoSEQ multiplex PCR, and TCRdb holds only the in-frame ones, with some missing. The sample lists roughly 290,000 clones; 80% to 95% were seen once. Unmatched junction bases numbered 4, after V lost 2 bases and J lost 4 bases. The germline V gene encodes CDR1 LGHDT and CDR2 YNNKEL (reference sequence). The CDR3 has 15 amino acids. This TCR came from a woman aged 25 to 39 with COVID-19, enrolled during active disease. The sequenced sample was peripheral blood. This chain links TRBV3-1 (or the pseudogene TRBV3-2) with TRBJ2-2; TRBD2 aligns across 7 bases. This CDR3 reads CASSQSAGATGELFF. The CDR3 DNA reads TGTGCCAGCAGCCAAAGCGCGGGAGCCACCGGGGAGCTGTTTTTT.